The 3 T cell receptor beta chains below were found in one sample sequenced in a study of technical replicates of blood from a handful of donors. Generated by immunoSEQ multiplex PCR, the TCRdb table keeps only in-frame clones and is missing some. The sample includes 45,000 to 60,000 clones, roughly 89% seen only once; the top ten take approximately 4%. Sequences were obtained from PBMCs. These TCRs come from a human donor in good health. Some clones in this sample may be carry-over from other donors' samples.

This clone appeared a single time. This chain uses TRBV9 with TRBJ2-5; weak D call: TRBD1 (7 bases). Trimming left V 3 bases short and J 1 base short, with 16 bases between. The CDR3 contains 16 residues. Germline assignment: CDR1 SGDLS and CDR2 YYNGEE. CDR3 sequence (DNA): TGTGCCAGCAGCGGCCCGACAGGGACTCTCCAAGAGACCCAGTACTTC. Its protein product is CASSGPTGTLQETQYF.

This rearrangement joins TRBV6-4 to TRBJ2-3, with TRBD2 matching over 9 bases. The CDR3 is made up of 16 amino acids. Germline V gives CDR1 MRHNA, CDR2 SNTAGT. Losses at the gene ends were 0 bases for V and 1 base for J; bases not matched to a gene: 2. The CDR3, as DNA: TGTGCCAGCAGTGACTCTGGCGGGGGGGGCACAGATACGCAGTATTTT. This gives the protein CASSDSGGGGTDTQYF.

This chain links TRBV25-1 with TRBJ1-6, with D possibly TRBD1 on 6 matching bases. The CDR3 extends over 14 amino acids. Per the germline V gene, CDR1 is MGHDK and CDR2 is SYGVNS. The ends were cut back, 7 bases at V and 4 bases at J, with 11 bases in the middle. DNA for the CDR3: TGTGCCAGCACTCCCGGACAGTATAATTCACCCCTCCACTTT. Its protein product is CASTPGQYNSPLHF.